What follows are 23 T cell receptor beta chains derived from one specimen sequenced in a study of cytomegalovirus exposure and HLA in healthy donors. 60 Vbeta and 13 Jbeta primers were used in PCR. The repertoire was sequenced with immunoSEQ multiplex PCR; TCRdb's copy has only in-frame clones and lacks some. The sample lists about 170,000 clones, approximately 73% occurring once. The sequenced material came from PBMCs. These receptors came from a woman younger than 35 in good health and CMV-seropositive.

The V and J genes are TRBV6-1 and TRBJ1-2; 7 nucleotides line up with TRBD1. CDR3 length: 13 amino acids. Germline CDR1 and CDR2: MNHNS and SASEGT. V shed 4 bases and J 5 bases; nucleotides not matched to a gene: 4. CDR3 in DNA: TGTGCCAGCAGTGTAGGGGGCAGATATGGCTACACCTTC. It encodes CASSVGGRYGYTF.

As DNA, the CDR3 is TGTGCCAGCAGCCAGGGGACAGTTCAAGATACGCAGTATTTT. Translated: CASSQGTVQDTQYF. This chain uses TRBV4-2 with TRBJ2-3; 7 bases are a match to TRBD1. Germline CDR1 LGHNA, CDR2 YNFKEQ. This CDR3 spans 14 amino acids. With V trimmed by 3 bases and J by 5 bases, 5 bases remained unmatched.

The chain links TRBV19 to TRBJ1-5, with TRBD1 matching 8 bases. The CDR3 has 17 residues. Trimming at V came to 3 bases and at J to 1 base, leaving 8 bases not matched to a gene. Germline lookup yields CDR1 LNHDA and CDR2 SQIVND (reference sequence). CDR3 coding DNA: TGTGCCAGTAGTATTGGCAGGGGGCCTGTCAGCAATCAGCCCCAGCATTTT. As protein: CASSIGRGPVSNQPQHF. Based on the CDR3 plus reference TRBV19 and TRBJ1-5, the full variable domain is DGGITQSPKYLFRKEGQNVTLSCEQNLNHDAMYWYRQDPGQGLRLIYYSQIVNDFQKGDIAEGYSVSREKKESFPLTVTSAQKNPTAFYLCASSIGRGPVSNQPQHFGDGTRLSIL.

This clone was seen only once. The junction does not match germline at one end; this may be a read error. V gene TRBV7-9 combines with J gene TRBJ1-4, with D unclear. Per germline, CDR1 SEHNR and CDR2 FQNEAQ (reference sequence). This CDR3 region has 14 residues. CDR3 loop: CSSSLGFSDEKLFF. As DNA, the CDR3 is TGTTCCAGCAGCTTGGGGTTTAGCGATGAAAAACTGTTTTTT.

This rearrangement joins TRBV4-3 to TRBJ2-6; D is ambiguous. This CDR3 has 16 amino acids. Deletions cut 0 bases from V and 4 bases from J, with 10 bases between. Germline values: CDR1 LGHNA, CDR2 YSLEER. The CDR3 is CASSQDTGGGANVLTF. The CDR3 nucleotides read TGCGCCAGCAGCCAAGATACGGGTGGAGGGGCCAACGTCCTGACTTTC.

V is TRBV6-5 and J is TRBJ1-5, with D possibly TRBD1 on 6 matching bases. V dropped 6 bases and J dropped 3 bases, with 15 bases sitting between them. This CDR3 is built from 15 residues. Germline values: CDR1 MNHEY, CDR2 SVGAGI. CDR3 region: CASRDRTAINQPQHF. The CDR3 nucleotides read TGTGCCAGCAGGGACCGGACAGCGATCAATCAGCCCCAGCATTTT.

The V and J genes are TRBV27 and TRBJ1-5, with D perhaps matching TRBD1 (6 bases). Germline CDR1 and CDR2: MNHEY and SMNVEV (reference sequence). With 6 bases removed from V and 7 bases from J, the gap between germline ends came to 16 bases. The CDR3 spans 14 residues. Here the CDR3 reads CASRAPGVRQPQHF. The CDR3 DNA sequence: TGTGCCAGCAGAGCCCCAGGGGTTCGCCAGCCCCAGCATTTT.

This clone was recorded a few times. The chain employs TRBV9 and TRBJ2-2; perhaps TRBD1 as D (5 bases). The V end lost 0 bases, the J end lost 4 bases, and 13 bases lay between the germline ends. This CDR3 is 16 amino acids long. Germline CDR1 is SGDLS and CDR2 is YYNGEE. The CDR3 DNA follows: TGTGCCAGCAGCGTAGAGGGGCGTCCTGGCACCGGGGAGCTGTTTTTT. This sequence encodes CASSVEGRPGTGELFF.

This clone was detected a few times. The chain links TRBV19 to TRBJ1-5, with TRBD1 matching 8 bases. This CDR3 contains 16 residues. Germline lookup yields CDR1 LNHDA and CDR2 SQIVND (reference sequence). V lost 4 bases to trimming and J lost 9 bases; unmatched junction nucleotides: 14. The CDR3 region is CASSSLSSGTGAPQHF. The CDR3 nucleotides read TGTGCCAGTAGTAGTCTGAGCTCCGGGACAGGCGCGCCCCAGCATTTT.

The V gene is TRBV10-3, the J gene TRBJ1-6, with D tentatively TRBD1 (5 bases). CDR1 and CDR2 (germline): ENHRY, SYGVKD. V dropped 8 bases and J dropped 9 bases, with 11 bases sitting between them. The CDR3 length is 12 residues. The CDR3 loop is CAIRQGSSPLHF. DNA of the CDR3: TGTGCCATCCGGCAGGGTAGTTCACCCCTCCACTTT.

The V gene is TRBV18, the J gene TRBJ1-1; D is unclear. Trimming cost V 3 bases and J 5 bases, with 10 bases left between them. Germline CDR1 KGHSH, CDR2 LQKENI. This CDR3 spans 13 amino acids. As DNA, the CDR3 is TGTGCCAGCTCACCGCCGAGTCGGACTGAAGCTTTCTTT. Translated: CASSPPSRTEAFF.

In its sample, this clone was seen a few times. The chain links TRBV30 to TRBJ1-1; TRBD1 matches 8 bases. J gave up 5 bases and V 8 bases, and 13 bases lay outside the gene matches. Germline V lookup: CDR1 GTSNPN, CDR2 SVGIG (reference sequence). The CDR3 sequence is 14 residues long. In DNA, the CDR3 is TGTGCCAATGGAGGGGGACAGGTCTTAACTGAAGCTTTCTTT. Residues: CANGGGQVLTEAFF.

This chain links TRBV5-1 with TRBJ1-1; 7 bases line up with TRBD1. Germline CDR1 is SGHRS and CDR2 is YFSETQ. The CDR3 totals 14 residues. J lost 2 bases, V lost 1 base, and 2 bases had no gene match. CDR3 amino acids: CASSLLGGNTEAFF. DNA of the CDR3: TGCGCCAGCAGCTTGTTAGGGGGCAACACTGAAGCTTTCTTT.

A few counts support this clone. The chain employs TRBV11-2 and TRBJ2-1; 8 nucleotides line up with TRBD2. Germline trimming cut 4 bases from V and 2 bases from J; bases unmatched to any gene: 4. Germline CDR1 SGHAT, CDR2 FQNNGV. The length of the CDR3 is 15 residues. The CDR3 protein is CASSSLADAYNEQFF. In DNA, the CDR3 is TGTGCCAGCAGCTCACTAGCGGATGCCTACAATGAGCAGTTCTTC.

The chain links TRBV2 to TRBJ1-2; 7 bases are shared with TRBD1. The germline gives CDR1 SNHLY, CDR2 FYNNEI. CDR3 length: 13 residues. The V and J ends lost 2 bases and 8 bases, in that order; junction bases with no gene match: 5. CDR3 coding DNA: TGTGCCAGCAGTGAAAGGACAGGAGGCGGCTACACCTTC. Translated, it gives CASSERTGGGYTF.

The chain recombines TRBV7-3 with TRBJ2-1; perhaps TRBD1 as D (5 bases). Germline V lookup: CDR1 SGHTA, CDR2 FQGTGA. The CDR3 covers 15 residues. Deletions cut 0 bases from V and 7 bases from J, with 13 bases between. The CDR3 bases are TGTGCCAGCAGCTTAACAGGGGCGGTGGGGAATGAGCAGTTCTTC. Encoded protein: CASSLTGAVGNEQFF.

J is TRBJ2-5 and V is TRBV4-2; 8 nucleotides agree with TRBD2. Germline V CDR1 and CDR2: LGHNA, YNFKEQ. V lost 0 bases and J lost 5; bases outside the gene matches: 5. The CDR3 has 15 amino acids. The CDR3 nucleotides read TGTGCCAGCAGCCAAGATCTACGGGGGGGCGAGACCCAGTACTTC. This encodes CASSQDLRGGETQYF.

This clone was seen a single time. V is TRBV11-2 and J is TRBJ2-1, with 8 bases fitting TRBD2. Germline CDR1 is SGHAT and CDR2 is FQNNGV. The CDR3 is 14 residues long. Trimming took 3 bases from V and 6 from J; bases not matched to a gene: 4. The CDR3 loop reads CASSFPGGFNEQFF. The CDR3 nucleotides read TGTGCCAGCAGCTTTCCGGGAGGGTTCAATGAGCAGTTCTTC.

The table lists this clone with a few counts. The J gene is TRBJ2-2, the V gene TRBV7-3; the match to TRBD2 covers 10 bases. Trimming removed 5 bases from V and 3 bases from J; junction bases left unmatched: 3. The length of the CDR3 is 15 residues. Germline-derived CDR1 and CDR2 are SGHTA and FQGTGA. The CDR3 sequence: CASSVAGGHTGELFF. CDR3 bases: TGTGCCAGCAGCGTAGCGGGGGGTCACACCGGGGAGCTGTTTTTT.

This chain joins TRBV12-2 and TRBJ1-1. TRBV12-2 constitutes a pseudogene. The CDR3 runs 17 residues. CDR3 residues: CASRLGRNGEGNTEAFF. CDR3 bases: TGTGCAAGTCGCTTAGGTAGAAACGGGGAGGGGAACACTGAAGCTTTCTTT.

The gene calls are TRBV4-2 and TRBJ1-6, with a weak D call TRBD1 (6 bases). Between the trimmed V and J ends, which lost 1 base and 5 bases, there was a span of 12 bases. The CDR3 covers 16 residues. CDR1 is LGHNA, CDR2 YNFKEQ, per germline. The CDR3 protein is CASSQVRGAHNSPLHF. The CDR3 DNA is TGTGCCAGCAGCCAAGTACGGGGGGCCCATAATTCACCCCTCCACTTT.

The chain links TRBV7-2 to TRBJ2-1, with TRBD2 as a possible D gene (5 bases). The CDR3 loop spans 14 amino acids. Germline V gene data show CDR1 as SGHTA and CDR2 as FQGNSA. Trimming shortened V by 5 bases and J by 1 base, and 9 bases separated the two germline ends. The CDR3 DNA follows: TGTGCCAGCAGCCGCCGGGATTCCTACAATGAGCAGTTCTTC. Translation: CASSRRDSYNEQFF.

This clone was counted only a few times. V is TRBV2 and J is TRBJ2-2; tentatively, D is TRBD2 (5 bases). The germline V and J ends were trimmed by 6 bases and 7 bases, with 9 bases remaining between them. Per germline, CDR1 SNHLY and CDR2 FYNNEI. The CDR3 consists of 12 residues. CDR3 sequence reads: CASRVGGGELFF. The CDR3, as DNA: TGTGCCAGCAGAGTAGGAGGCGGGGAGCTGTTTTTT. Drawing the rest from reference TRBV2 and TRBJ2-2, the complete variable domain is EPEVTQTPSHQVTQMGQEVILRCVPISNHLYFYWYRQILGQKVEFLVSFYNNEISEKSEIFDDQFSVERPDGSNFTLKIRSTKLEDSAMYFCASRVGGGELFFGEGSRLTVL.